These 10 T cell receptor beta chains were sequenced from one sample in a study of spatial heterogeneity in lung cancer. TCRdb re-called the 5' RACE reads with MiXCR, one entry per CDR3 protein. This sample has some 7,800 distinct CDR3 sequences, with roughly 5% found just once. Antigens for these TCRs are unknown. The study's findings and limits: The study found that expanded intratumoral alpha and beta TCR counts tracked tumor mutation counts.

As to time point: sample taken at primary tumor resection. Sequences were derived from lung tumor tissue, sampled at surgery. The source is a male donor with early-stage non-small cell lung cancer.

By sample fraction, this clonotype is medium-sized. The gene calls are TRBV20-1 and TRBJ1-5; 10 bases are a match to TRBD1. This CDR3 has 18 amino acids. After removal of 0 bases from V and 5 bases from J, the junction contained 13 bases not matched to a gene. Looked up from germline, CDR1 is DFQATT and CDR2 is SNEGSKA (reference sequence). The DNA for the CDR3 is TGCAGTGCTAGAGATCCCCGTAGTGGGACAGGGGAGGATCAGCCCCAGCATTTT. This sequence encodes CSARDPRSGTGEDQPQHF.

CDR3 loop: CASSLEGLSEAFF. Written as DNA, the CDR3 is TGTGCCAGCAGTCTCGAGGGGTTATCTGAAGCTTTCTTT. The chain joins TRBV3-1 to TRBJ1-1; TRBD1 might be the D (5 bases). From germline, CDR1 is LGHDT and CDR2 YNNKEL (reference sequence). The CDR3 spans 13 residues. The ends were cut back, 6 bases at V and 6 bases at J, with 14 bases in the middle.

This clonotype was detected ten times or more. The J gene is TRBJ2-3, the V gene TRBV7-9; TRBD2 agrees at 7 bases. Per germline, CDR1 SEHNR and CDR2 FQNEAQ (reference sequence). This CDR3 is 13 amino acids long. Trimming at V came to 5 bases and at J to 1 base, leaving 0 bases not matched to a gene. The CDR3 is CASSSGGTDTQYF. As DNA, the CDR3 is TGTGCCAGCAGCAGCGGGGGCACAGATACGCAGTATTTT.

This clonotype was seen ten or more times. The chain carries TRBV7-8 and TRBJ2-7; 13 bases line up with TRBD2. Trimming cost V 2 bases and J 3 bases; bases outside gene matches: 10. Germline CDR1 is SGHVS and CDR2 is FQNEAQ. The CDR3 is made up of 18 amino acids. The CDR3 nucleotides are TGTGCCAGCAGCTTAAATTCGGGACTAGCGGGGTGGCTCTACGAGCAGTACTTC. It yields the protein CASSLNSGLAGWLYEQYF.

The chain has TRBV12-3 or TRBV12-4 and TRBJ1-1; no definite D call. The CDR3 has 12 amino acids. The V gene lost 3 bases and the J gene lost 6 bases, with 8 bases spanning the gap. CDR3 nucleotides: TGTGCCAGCAGTTTCGGCTACGCTGAAGCTTTCTTT. It translates to CASSFGYAEAFF.

This clonotype has ten or more counts. The chain is built from TRBV2 and TRBJ1-1, with 7 bases that match TRBD1. Germline CDR1 and CDR2: SNHLY and FYNNEI. CDR3 length equals 14 residues. The V and J ends lost 2 bases and 5 bases, in that order; junction bases with no gene match: 5. The CDR3 DNA reads as TGTGCCAGCAGTGAACGTAGGGGGCAGACTGAAGCTTTCTTT. As protein: CASSERRGQTEAFF.

Points on this clonotype: This may be a read error: a much more frequent sequence differs by one nucleotide. The conserved phenylalanine or tryptophan is not found at the CDR3 terminus, so this likely reflects a read error. The chain uses TRBV29-1 and TRBJ2-7; 7 positions match TRBD1. V lost 6 bases, J lost 3 bases, and 8 bases stayed unmatched. CDR3 length: 13 amino acids. Germline V gives CDR1 SQVTM, CDR2 ANQGSEA. This CDR3 reads CSVRPGQSYEQYL. CDR3 sequence (DNA): TGCAGCGTGCGGCCGGGACAGAGCTACGAGCAGTACTTG.

The sample holds many counts of this clonotype. The gene calls are TRBV28 and TRBJ2-3, with no clear D. This CDR3 has 14 residues. Germline-derived CDR1 and CDR2 are MDHEN and SYDVKM. Trimming shortened V by 6 bases and J by 2 bases, and 12 bases separated the two germline ends. In nucleotides, the CDR3 is TGTGCCAGCAGCTCCACCCCCGACACAGATACGCAGTATTTT. Translation gives CASSSTPDTDTQYF.

The CDR3 coding sequence is TGTGCCAGCAGCAAGGACAGGGATGGGGAGACCCAGTACTTC. Translation gives CASSKDRDGETQYF. The chain combines TRBV2 with TRBJ2-5, with 8 bases identical to TRBD1. The CDR3 has 14 residues. J gave up 5 bases and V 6 bases, and 8 bases lay outside the gene matches. In germline, CDR1 is SNHLY, CDR2 FYNNEI.

This clonotype has a count of ten or more. This chain uses TRBV19 with TRBJ1-5, with D unresolved. The germline CDR1 and CDR2 sequences are LNHDA and SQIVND (reference sequence). The CDR3 runs to 15 residues. V was cut by 6 bases and J by 1 base, with 13 bases left in between. CDR3 in DNA: TGTGCCAGTAGGGACCTCCTGGGCAGCAATCAGCCCCAGCATTTT. This gives the protein CASRDLLGSNQPQHF.